This TCR beta chain was captured in a study of cytomegalovirus exposure and HLA in healthy donors (dated by TCRdb to 2015 to 2018). Study-level background: According to an earlier analysis of several hundred of the donors, roughly 180 million T cells yielded 95 million to 140 million unique TCR beta sequences and 276 Gb of sequence data. Both class I and class II loci were covered by HLA typing, at four-digit resolution. The aim of the study was to test whether cataloging public T cell receptors could identify signatures of past pathogen exposure. High-throughput TCR immunosequencing, statistical association of individual TCRs with disease status, and machine learning were combined to predict cytomegalovirus infection status. The later analysis used no new phenotypic data to find candidate immune exposures, relying instead on TCR beta sequences and their occurrence across donors. The T cell repertoires of around 730 subjects were profiled by immunosequencing and related to cytomegalovirus serostatus. On average, over 200,000 unique TCR beta nucleotide sequences were sequenced per donor among a few hundred genotyped donors of the cohort, with 15% to 20% of those sequences being non-productive. A later analysis re-analyzed previously published TCR beta repertoires from about 730 donors and added high-resolution HLA genotyping to study TCR occurrence patterns. Donor age, sex, ethnicity and CMV serostatus were compiled alongside the repertoire data. Four to six DR-DQ haplotypes were handled as single units for association and clustering, since linkage in the cohort was strong. Of the 300 to 450 genotyped donors, over 80% were placed in the genetic ancestry cluster associated with self-reported Caucasian donors. Roughly 300 gigabases of sequencing data and around 90 million unique TCR sequences made up an early release that covered under 750 HLA-typed donors. Besides the first cohort of 666 subjects, a separate validation cohort made up of roughly 120 different subjects was used. Typing coverage differed by locus: A, B, C, DRB1 and DQB1 were typed in about 629-640 donors, DQA1 in roughly 500, DPA1 in some 570, and DPB1 in around 440. In a later genetic analysis, genome-wide SNP genotypes for about 60% of the 666 donors were used, and that subset was treated as a discovery cohort. To decide whether each TCR beta V gene segment behaved as functional or pseudogenic, an earlier analysis of approximately 620 of the donors relied on high-throughput TCR beta sequencing. Every repertoire in the discovery cohort had been generated on one and the same sequencing platform.

The cohort comprised 550 to 700 healthy bone marrow donors. At the time of sampling, all cohort members were nominally healthy, though unrecorded immune exposures were likely present. The donor tested CMV seronegative and was one of the 352 seronegative cohort members. A peripheral blood sample was collected from each donor, and TCR beta sequencing was performed on peripheral blood mononuclear cells. The Qiagen DNeasy Blood Extraction Kit was used to extract genomic DNA from the blood cell samples. The paper as a whole reports these results and caveats: In vitro tests confirmed that a few of the cytomegalovirus-associated TCR beta chains recognize cytomegalovirus antigens. Most TCR sequences were observed very rarely across donors, whereas some public TCRs were present in many individuals. Because HLA typing was missing for some donors at each locus, association tests included only the typed subset. In both the original and validation cohorts, the classifier was reported to diagnose cytomegalovirus status with high specificity and sensitivity. According to a later analysis, most CMV-associated TCR beta chains appeared to be HLA-restricted, and the HLA associations seemed to be driven largely by CMV exposure. CMV serostatus was the only immune exposure information available for the cohort. In a later genetic analysis, fewer N-insertions in productive TCRs were reported among donors in an Asian-associated ancestry cluster than the roughly 670-donor mean. Linkage disequilibrium might explain the correlated functional status among segregating V segments, but an unknown experimental factor could not be ruled out. In the study, around 150 TCR beta chains were listed as associated with cytomegalovirus. In this cohort, only TCR beta chains were sequenced, and detectable features were limited by the absence of alpha or paired-chain data. Because counts were too low, roughly 16 rarely observed V segments, including chromosome 9 orphons, were left out of the earlier analysis of over 550 of the donors. According to the authors, the approach could potentially be generalized to other disease states and immunological phenotypes. In a later analysis, TCR association rates were found to vary across HLA loci, with the most associated TCRs seen for DRB1 alleles and the fewest for HLA-C alleles. In a later analysis, several top co-occurrence clusters were reported to appear linked to parvovirus B19, influenza, CMV and Epstein-Barr virus. In a later analysis, HLA-associated TCR beta chains were found to be more clonally expanded and to have lower generation probabilities than equally common non-associated chains. When HLA alleles, especially DR and DQ, strongly co-occurred, TCR associations were difficult to assign to individual alleles. In an earlier analysis of approximately 590 of the donors, most TCR beta V segments appeared in productive rearrangements about 87% or about 30% of the time, broadly matching IMGT annotations. Presence/absence analyses assumed roughly uniform sequencing depth across donors, an assumption that may not hold. A further reported finding was that TCR beta sequences accurately predicted the HLA-A and HLA-B alleles for most subjects in the first cohort. A later analysis associated 16,951 TCR beta sequences with specific HLA alleles at a false discovery rate of 0.05. The sequencing pipeline was judged likely to have produced a cluster of highly shared sequence variants as a technical artifact. Some IMGT-functional V segments, including TRBV6-2 and TRBV6-3, could not be distinguished by the 87-base-pair reads and were therefore excluded. In a later genetic analysis, a missense DCLRE1C variant was associated with V-gene and J-gene trimming of TCR beta chains, and the association was replicated in an independent cohort.

The library was obtained by the immunoSEQ multiplex PCR assay. The multiplex PCR relied on a mix of 60 forward primers for TCR Vbeta segments and 13 reverse primers for TCR Jbeta segments. A multiplex PCR assay on genomic DNA amplified the CDR3 region of rearranged TCR beta genes. On the Illumina HiSeq System, the amplified TCR beta libraries were sequenced as 87-base-pair reads. Processing in the source paper ran as follows. A later analysis tallied 80 million to 95 million unique TCR beta chains across the approximately 670 repertoires, and approximately 11 million of those chains were shared by two or more donors. A nearest-neighbor algorithm error-corrected the raw reads and collapsed the reads into unique sequences, merging closely related sequences to remove PCR and sequencing errors. V, D and J gene segments were assigned by aligning CDR3 sequences to IMGT reference sequences. For a sequence to be retained, a match of at least six nucleotides was required to both a V gene segment and a J gene segment. Rearrangements were called productive when the CDR3 lacked stop codons and stayed in frame with V and J; all others were non-productive. CDR3 was defined according to IMGT convention as the region running from the second conserved V-encoded cysteine to the conserved J-encoded phenylalanine. The earlier analysis of around 640 of the donors excluded sequences that lacked an unambiguous match to a single V gene segment. In an earlier analysis of a few hundred of the donors, V segments were called functional above 56.7% productive rearrangements and were called segregating when the between-donor standard deviation exceeded 5%. To diagnose cytomegalovirus status from the catalog of TCR beta chain sequences, a statistical classification framework was built. In a later analysis, V and J genes were assigned by comparing TCR nucleotide sequences against IMGT/GENE-DB human TR gene sequences. A later analysis assigned CDR3 sequences and most-parsimonious VDJ recombination scenarios with the TCRdist pipeline. A later analysis defined each TCR beta chain by its CDR3 amino acid sequence plus V-gene family, and excluded reads lacking a unique V-gene family. In a later analysis, approximately 590 highly shared, low-generation-probability nucleotide sequences were removed to address suspected cross-contamination and a sequencing artifact. A later analysis calculated a clonal expansion index for each public chain from normalized within-repertoire ranks of inferred template counts. In a later analysis, generation probabilities were computed using a VDJ recombination model fitted to out-of-frame rearrangements, and the results were checked against IGoR. In a later analysis, hypergeometric tests were used to score TCR-TCR, TCR-HLA and TCR-CMV co-occurrence, with a repertoire-size bias correction applied to TCR pairs. In a later analysis, false discovery rates were estimated by permuting HLA or CMV assignments 20 times. In a later analysis, co-occurring TCRs were grouped using DBSCAN, and TCRdist sequence similarity was added for clustering within HLA-allele-positive subsets. Repertoires with fewer than 30,000 or more than 120,000 public chains were left out of co-occurrence clustering, as were several repertoires with anomalous nucleotide sharing. In TCRdb, the immuneACCESS table is reduced to in-frame sequences with V and J assigned. These tables do not hold every clone; where another copy was compared, an unresolved V gene accounts for under half, and the others remain unexplained. The V and J calls and clone size were taken over from that table, and D and trimming were inferred from the DNA. The sample data list hundreds of thousands of clones, and roughly 75% of these were observed just once. The ten top clones hold approximately 1.9% of the sample.

Note on this clone: Its antigen is currently not known. No per-base quality is available; no much larger clone lies one base away.

The V end loses 2 bases and the J end loses 3 bases, and a stretch of 19 bases separates them. Per the germline V gene, SGDLS is the CDR1 and YYNGEE is the CDR2. Measured from the cysteine to the phenylalanine, the CDR3 is 17 residues long. Only the CDR3 DNA stays, 51 bases, in frame from base 1. The specimen sequenced was PBMCs. The V and J genes are TRBV9 and TRBJ2-3; the D gene is unclear. The sequence was obtained from a woman aged 25 to 45 in good health and CMV-seronegative. The CDR3 region: CASSVAASVFGTDTQYF. The DNA is as follows: TGTGCCAGCAGCGTCGCAGCGAGTGTGTTTGGAACAGATACGCAGTATTTT.